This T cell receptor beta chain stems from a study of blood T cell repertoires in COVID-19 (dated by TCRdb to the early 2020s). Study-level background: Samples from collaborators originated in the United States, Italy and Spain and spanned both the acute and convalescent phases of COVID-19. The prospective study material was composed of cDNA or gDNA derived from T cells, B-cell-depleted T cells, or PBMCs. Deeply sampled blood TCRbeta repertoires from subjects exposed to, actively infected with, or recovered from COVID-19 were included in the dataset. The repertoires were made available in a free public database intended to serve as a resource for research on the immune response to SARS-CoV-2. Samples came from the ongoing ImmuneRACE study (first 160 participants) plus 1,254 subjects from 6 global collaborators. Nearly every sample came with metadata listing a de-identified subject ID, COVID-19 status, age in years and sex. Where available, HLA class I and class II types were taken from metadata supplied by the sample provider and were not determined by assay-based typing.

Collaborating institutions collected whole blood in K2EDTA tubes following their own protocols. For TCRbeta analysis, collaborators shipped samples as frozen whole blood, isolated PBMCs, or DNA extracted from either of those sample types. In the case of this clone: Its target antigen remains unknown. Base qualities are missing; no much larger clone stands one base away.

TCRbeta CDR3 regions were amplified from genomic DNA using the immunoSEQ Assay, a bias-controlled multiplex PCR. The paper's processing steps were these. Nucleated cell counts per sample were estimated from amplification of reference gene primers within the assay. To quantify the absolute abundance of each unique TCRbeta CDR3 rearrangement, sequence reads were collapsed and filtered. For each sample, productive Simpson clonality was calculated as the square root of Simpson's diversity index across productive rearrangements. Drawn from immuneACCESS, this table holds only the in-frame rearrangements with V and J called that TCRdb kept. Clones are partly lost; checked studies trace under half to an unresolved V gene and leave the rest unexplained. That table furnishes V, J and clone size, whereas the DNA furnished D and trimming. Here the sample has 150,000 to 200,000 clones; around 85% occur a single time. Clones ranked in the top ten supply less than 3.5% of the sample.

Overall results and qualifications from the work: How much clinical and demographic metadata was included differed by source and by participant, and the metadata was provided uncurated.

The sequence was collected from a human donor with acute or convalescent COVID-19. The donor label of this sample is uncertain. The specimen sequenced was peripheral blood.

The DNA sequence follows: TGTGCCAGCAGTTATTCCGACAGGGCTCATTCACCCCTCCACTTT. Its product reads: CASSYSDRAHSPLHF. The V gene is TRBV6-5 and the J gene is TRBJ1-6; the junction holds 7 bases that match TRBD1. Germline trimming: 3 bases from V, 8 bases from J; junction bases outside gene matches: 7. For CDR1 and CDR2, the germline V gene lists MNHEY and SVGAGI. Including cysteine and phenylalanine, the CDR3 has 15 amino acids. CDR3 DNA is the only sequence kept; it has 45 bases, read in frame from the first base.